This entry lists 8 T cell receptor beta chains sequenced from one sample in a study of blood T cell repertoires in COVID-19. Sequencing was performed with immunoSEQ multiplex PCR; in TCRdb, only in-frame clones are kept and a portion is missing. Seen here are about 400,000 clones, around 89% observed once, and the top ten hold about 4.3%. The sample was peripheral blood. These receptors all stem from a woman in her thirties with acute or convalescent COVID-19.

This clone was counted only a few times. The V call is TRBV5-4, the J call TRBJ1-2, with D possibly matching TRBD1 (6 bases). The germline V and J ends were trimmed by 1 base and 5 bases, with 12 bases remaining between them. Germline-derived CDR1 and CDR2 are SGHNT and YYREEE (reference sequence). The CDR3 sequence is 14 residues long. The CDR3 sequence: CASSLIGTQYGYTF. The CDR3 nucleotides read TGTGCCAGCAGCTTGATCGGGACACAGTATGGCTACACCTTC. The variable domain in full, with the rest retrieved from reference TRBV5-4 and TRBJ1-2, is ETGVTQSPTHLIKTRGQQVTLRCSSQSGHNTVSWYQQALGQGPQFIFQYYREEENGRGNFPPRFSGLQFPNYSSELNVNALELDDSALYLCASSLIGTQYGYTFGSGTRLTVV.

This chain joins TRBV29-1 and TRBJ2-1; D uncertain. V lost 3 bases, J lost 5 bases, and 8 bases lay in between. This CDR3 spans 12 amino acids. CDR1 is SQVTM and CDR2 is ANQGSEA in the germline V gene. CDR3 nucleotides: TGCAGCGTTGAGGGCCAAAACAATGAGCAGTTCTTC. As protein: CSVEGQNNEQFF.

V gene TRBV10-1 combines with J gene TRBJ2-1, with D possibly matching TRBD1 (6 bases). CDR1 and CDR2 (germline): WNHNN, SYGVQD (reference sequence). The CDR3 is 15 residues long. The V end lost 0 bases, the J end lost 3 bases, and 9 bases lay between the germline ends. The chain's CDR3 is CASSESKGGYNEQFF. The CDR3 bases are TGCGCCAGCAGTGAGTCGAAAGGGGGCTACAATGAGCAGTTCTTC.

The rearrangement joins TRBV24-1 to TRBJ2-1; D call uncertain. V was pared by 3 bases and J by 8 bases, with 10 bases between. This CDR3 spans 13 amino acids. Per the germline V gene, CDR1 is KGHDR and CDR2 is SFDVKD. CDR3 DNA: TGTGCCACCAGTGATCCCCTTGGCTATGAGCAGTTCTTC. Its protein is CATSDPLGYEQFF.

The chain carries TRBV5-4 and TRBJ2-7; TRBD2 agrees at 15 bases. This CDR3 region has 19 residues. Germline assignment: CDR1 SGHNT and CDR2 YYREEE (reference sequence). The trim removed 3 bases at V and 3 bases at J, leaving 13 bases unmatched. CDR3 sequence reads: CASSSHSGTSGGLHYEQYF. CDR3 coding DNA: TGTGCCAGCAGCTCCCATTCCGGGACTAGCGGGGGGTTACACTACGAGCAGTACTTC.

The CDR3 DNA reads as TGTGCCAGCAGCAAGGACAGGGTACCCTACGAGCAGTACTTC. As protein: CASSKDRVPYEQYF. V gene TRBV5-4 combines with J gene TRBJ2-7, with 8 bases aligning to TRBD1. With 4 bases clipped from V and 2 bases from J, the junction kept 5 bases outside the gene matches. CDR1 SGHNT and CDR2 YYREEE come from the germline V gene (reference sequence). The CDR3 sequence is 14 residues long.

This clone has only a few counts. This rearrangement joins TRBV29-1 to TRBJ1-1; a weak D match, TRBD1 (6 bases). This CDR3 spans 15 amino acids. The V and J ends lost 0 bases and 0 bases respectively, with 11 bases between them. In germline, CDR1 is SQVTM, CDR2 ANQGSEA. The CDR3 spells CSVEDPWTVNTEAFF. For the CDR3, the DNA is TGCAGCGTTGAAGACCCCTGGACAGTGAACACTGAAGCTTTCTTT.

This chain joins TRBV19 and TRBJ2-5; 10 bases match TRBD1. Germline V CDR1 and CDR2: LNHDA, SQIVND (reference sequence). This CDR3 spans 15 amino acids. V lost 4 bases and J lost 0; bases outside the gene matches: 2. The CDR3 spells CASSRTGGYQETQYF. DNA for the CDR3: TGTGCCAGTAGTAGGACAGGGGGATACCAAGAGACCCAGTACTTC. Filled out from reference TRBV19 and TRBJ2-5, the complete variable domain reads DGGITQSPKYLFRKEGQNVTLSCEQNLNHDAMYWYRQDPGQGLRLIYYSQIVNDFQKGDIAEGYSVSREKKESFPLTVTSAQKNPTAFYLCASSRTGGYQETQYFGPGTRLLVL.